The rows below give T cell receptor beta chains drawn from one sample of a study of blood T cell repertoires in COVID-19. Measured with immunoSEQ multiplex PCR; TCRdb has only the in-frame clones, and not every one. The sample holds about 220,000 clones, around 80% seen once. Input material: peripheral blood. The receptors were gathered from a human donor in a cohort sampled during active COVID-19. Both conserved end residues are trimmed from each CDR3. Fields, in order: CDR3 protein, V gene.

CDR3: ASSLPGGNTGELF
V: TRBV4-1

CDR3: ASSFGVAGSPLH
V: TRBV28

CDR3: ASRLISGRMVDTQY
V: TRBV2

CDR3: ASSLSGNEQF
V: TRBV7-9

CDR3: ASSLVGGNYGYT
V: TRBV7-9

CDR3: ASSEAVPGDTQY
V: TRBV6-4

CDR3: ASSEGQPQY
V: TRBV4-2

CDR3: ASSQRSWATDTQY
V: TRBV3-1/TRBV3-2

CDR3: ASSLRDWVREQY
V: TRBV28

CDR3: ASTGQGIYGYT
V: TRBV12-3/TRBV12-4

CDR3: ASSALSGQGADEQY
V: TRBV9

CDR3: ASSLTGSAYEQY
V: TRBV6-2/TRBV6-3

CDR3: ASSPRQGEGGYT
V: TRBV7-2

CDR3: ASSLLNLPDDTQY
V: TRBV7-9

CDR3: ASRPGQGAYEQY
V: TRBV5-1

CDR3: ASSPAIGANEKLF
V: TRBV14

CDR3: ASSGTYNEQF
V: TRBV19

CDR3: ASSLEGGIYNEQF
V: TRBV11-2

CDR3: ASSYASGYEQY
V: TRBV6-5

CDR3: ASSLPGLGEQY
V: TRBV11-2

CDR3: ASSSGSNQPQH
V: TRBV5-1

CDR3: ASTNYGTGANEQF
V: TRBV28

CDR3: ASSIHRGLGSYEQY
V: TRBV19

CDR3: ASQGDRGGKRSNQPQH
V: TRBV19

CDR3: ASGRELSGNTIY
V: TRBV9

CDR3: ASSRDRGTGELF
V: TRBV7-2

CDR3: ASAGGGTTEAF
V: TRBV27

CDR3: ATGRGYNEQF
V: TRBV19

CDR3: ASSVSVQSNEQF
V: TRBV6-4

CDR3: AISDAPGRGSGANVLT
V: TRBV10-3

CDR3: ASTGALSSYNEQF
V: TRBV6-5

CDR3: ASTGRASDNSPLH
V: TRBV6-5

CDR3: ASSEYRVEQY
V: TRBV6-1

CDR3: ASSLSPGIAADTQY
V: TRBV11-2

CDR3: ASTRLEVSGNTIY
V: TRBV7-9

CDR3: ASSAYSNGEQY
V: TRBV9

CDR3: ASSPRGGRATGEQY
V: TRBV4-2

CDR3: ASSVLASTDTQY
V: TRBV6-4

CDR3: ASSPTSGSYNEQF
V: TRBV7-6

CDR3: ASSFTGADTEAF
V: TRBV7-2

CDR3: ASSLRGNTEAF
V: TRBV5-4

CDR3: ASSLGGGAGYT
V: TRBV5-1

CDR3: ASSNRASYEQY
V: TRBV18

CDR3: ASSHRGSGNTIY
V: TRBV7-2

CDR3: ASSFAGLACNEQF
V: TRBV12-1

CDR3: ASRTRVGELF
V: TRBV5-1

CDR3: ASSPSGLVGEQF
V: TRBV18

CDR3: ASSLYDPGNTEAF
V: TRBV18

CDR3: ASSSRSGTQSEQY
V: TRBV7-2

CDR3: ASSFSPRQPGHYEQY
V: TRBV27

CDR3: ASSLARATGELF
V: TRBV7-8

CDR3: ASSLGPRDFGDTQY
V: TRBV28

CDR3: ASDGFSGANVLT
V: TRBV11-2

CDR3: ASSFDWEAGSPLH
V: TRBV7-2

CDR3: ASSQTVSQGLF
V: TRBV4-2

CDR3: ASSPRTGDNEQF
V: TRBV11-3

CDR3: ASTPGGTSIAEQF
V: TRBV19

CDR3: SVEDPWKGGARGDTQY
V: TRBV29-1

CDR3: ASSGSRVTSGNEQY
V: TRBV2